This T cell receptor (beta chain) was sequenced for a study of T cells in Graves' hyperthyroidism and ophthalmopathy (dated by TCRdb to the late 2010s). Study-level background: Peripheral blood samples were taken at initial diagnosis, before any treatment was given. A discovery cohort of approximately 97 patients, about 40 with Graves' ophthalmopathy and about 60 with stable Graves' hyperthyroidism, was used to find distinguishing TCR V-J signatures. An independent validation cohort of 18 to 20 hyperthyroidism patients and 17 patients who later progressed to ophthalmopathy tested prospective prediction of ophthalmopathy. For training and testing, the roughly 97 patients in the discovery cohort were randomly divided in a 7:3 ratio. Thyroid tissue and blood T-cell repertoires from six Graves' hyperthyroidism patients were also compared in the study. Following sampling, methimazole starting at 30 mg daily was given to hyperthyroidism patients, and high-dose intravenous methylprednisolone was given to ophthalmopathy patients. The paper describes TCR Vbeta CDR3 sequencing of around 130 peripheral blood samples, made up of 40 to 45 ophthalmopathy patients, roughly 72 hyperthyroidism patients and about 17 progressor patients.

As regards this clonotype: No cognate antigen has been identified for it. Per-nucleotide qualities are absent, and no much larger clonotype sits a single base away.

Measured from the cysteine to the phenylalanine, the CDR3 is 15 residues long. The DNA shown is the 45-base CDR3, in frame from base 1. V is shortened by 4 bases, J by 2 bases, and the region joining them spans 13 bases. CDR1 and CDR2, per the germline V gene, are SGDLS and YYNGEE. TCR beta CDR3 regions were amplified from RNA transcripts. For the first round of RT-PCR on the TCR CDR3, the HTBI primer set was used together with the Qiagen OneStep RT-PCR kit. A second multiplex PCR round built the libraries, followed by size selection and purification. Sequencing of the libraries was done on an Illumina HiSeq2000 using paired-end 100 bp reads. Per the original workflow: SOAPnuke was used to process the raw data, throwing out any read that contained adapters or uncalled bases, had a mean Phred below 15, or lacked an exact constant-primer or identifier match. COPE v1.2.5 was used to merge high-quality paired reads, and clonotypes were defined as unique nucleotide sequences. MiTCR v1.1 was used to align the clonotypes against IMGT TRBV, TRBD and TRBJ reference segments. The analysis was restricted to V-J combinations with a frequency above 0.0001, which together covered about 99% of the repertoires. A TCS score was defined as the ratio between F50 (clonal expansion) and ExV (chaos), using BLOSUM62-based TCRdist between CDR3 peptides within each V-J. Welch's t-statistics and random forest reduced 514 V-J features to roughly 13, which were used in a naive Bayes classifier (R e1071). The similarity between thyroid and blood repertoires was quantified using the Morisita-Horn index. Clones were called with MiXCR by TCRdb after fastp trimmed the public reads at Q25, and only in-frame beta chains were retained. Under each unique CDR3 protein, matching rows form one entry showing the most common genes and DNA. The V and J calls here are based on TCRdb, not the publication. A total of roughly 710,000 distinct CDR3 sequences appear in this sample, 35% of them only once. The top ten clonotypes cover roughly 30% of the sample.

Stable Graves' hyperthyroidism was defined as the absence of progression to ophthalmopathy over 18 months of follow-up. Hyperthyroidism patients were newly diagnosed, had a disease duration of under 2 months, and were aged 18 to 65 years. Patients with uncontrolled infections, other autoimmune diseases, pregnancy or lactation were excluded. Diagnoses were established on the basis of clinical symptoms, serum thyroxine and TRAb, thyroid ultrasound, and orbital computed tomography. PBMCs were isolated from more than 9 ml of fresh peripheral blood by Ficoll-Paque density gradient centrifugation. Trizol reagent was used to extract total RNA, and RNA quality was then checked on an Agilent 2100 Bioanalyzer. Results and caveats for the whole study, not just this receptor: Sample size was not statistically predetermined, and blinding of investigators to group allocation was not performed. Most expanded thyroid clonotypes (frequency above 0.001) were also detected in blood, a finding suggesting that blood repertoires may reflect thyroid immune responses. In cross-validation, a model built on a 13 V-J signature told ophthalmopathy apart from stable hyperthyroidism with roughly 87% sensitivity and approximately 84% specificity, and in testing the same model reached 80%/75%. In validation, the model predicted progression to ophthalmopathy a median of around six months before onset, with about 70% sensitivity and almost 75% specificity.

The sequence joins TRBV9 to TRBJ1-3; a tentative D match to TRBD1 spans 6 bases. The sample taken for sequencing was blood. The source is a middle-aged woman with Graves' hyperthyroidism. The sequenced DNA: TGTGCCAGCAGCCCGAGGGGGAGGGCTGGAAACACCATATATTTT. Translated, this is CASSPRGRAGNTIYF.